A selection of T cell receptor beta chains follows, all from one sample in a study of radiation and T cells in renal cell carcinoma. Method: immunoSEQ multiplex PCR; TCRdb's copy keeps in-frame clones and lacks some. The repertoire holds some 130,000 clones, with around four fifths as singletons. This specimen consisted of blood, obtained from a patient whose treatment included radiotherapy and nephrectomy. These TCRs come from a woman aged 55-70 years with renal cell carcinoma. Both conserved end residues are part of each CDR3. Each record gives: CDR3 protein, CDR3 DNA, clone size, D gene, V gene, J gene. D genes are given only for firm matches. Size values are once, few and many counts, or a class for expanded clones, and some rows have none.

CDR3 protein: CASRVRGFAYEQYF
CDR3 DNA: TGTGCCAGCAGGGTCAGGGGGTTCGCCTACGAGCAGTACTTC
clone size: NA
D gene: TRBD1
V gene: TRBV27
J gene: TRBJ2-7

CDR3 protein: CASGIGGRSYSNQPQHF
CDR3 DNA: TGTGCCAGTGGTATAGGAGGGCGGAGTTATAGCAATCAGCCCCAGCATTTT
clone size: NA
D gene: NA
V gene: TRBV19
J gene: TRBJ1-5

CDR3 protein: CASSMTPPRGSGNTIYF
CDR3 DNA: TGTGCCAGTAGTATGACTCCTCCGAGAGGCTCTGGAAACACCATATATTTT
clone size: NA
D gene: NA
V gene: TRBV19
J gene: TRBJ1-3

CDR3 protein: CASSLGTGGIRTEAFF
CDR3 DNA: TGTGCCAGCAGCTTGGGAACAGGGGGAATCAGGACTGAAGCTTTCTTT
clone size: many
D gene: TRBD1
V gene: TRBV5-4
J gene: TRBJ1-1

CDR3 protein: CASTSGTGAVNEQFF
CDR3 DNA: TGTGCCAGTACGTCCGGGACAGGGGCGGTCAATGAGCAGTTCTTC
clone size: NA
D gene: TRBD1
V gene: TRBV6-1
J gene: TRBJ2-1

CDR3 protein: CASSRPGTDQETQYF
CDR3 DNA: TGTGCCAGCAGTAGACCCGGGACGGACCAAGAGACCCAGTACTTC
clone size: NA
D gene: NA
V gene: TRBV28
J gene: TRBJ2-5

CDR3 protein: CASSPSGTVNTEAFF
CDR3 DNA: TGTGCCAGCAGCCCTTCCGGGACAGTGAACACTGAAGCTTTCTTT
clone size: NA
D gene: TRBD1
V gene: TRBV9
J gene: TRBJ1-1

CDR3 protein: CASSLRSGGGGAYEQYF
CDR3 DNA: TGTGCCAGCAGTTTAAGGTCAGGGGGAGGGGGGGCCTACGAGCAGTACTTC
clone size: NA
D gene: NA
V gene: TRBV27
J gene: TRBJ2-7

CDR3 protein: CASKGGGDTQYF
CDR3 DNA: TGTGCCAGCAAAGGGGGGGGTGATACGCAGTATTTT
clone size: NA
D gene: NA
V gene: TRBV2
J gene: TRBJ2-3

CDR3 protein: CASSERGHQPQHF
CDR3 DNA: TGTGCCAGCAGTGAAAGGGGTCATCAGCCCCAGCATTTT
clone size: NA
D gene: NA
V gene: TRBV6-1
J gene: TRBJ1-5

CDR3 protein: CASSQDLRAGDAQETQYF
CDR3 DNA: TGCGCCAGCAGCCAAGATCTTAGGGCAGGGGATGCCCAAGAGACCCAGTACTTC
clone size: NA
D gene: NA
V gene: TRBV4-3
J gene: TRBJ2-5

CDR3 protein: CASSYSTQFTGELFF
CDR3 DNA: TGTGCCAGCAGTTACTCGACCCAGTTCACCGGGGAGCTGTTTTTT
clone size: NA
D gene: NA
V gene: TRBV6-5
J gene: TRBJ2-2

CDR3 protein: CASSPTAGRGYTF
CDR3 DNA: TGTGCCAGCTCACCCACCGCAGGGCGAGGCTACACCTTC
clone size: NA
D gene: NA
V gene: TRBV18
J gene: TRBJ1-2

CDR3 protein: CASTQGRVRGELFF
CDR3 DNA: TGTGCCAGTACCCAAGGGAGGGTTCGAGGGGAGCTGTTTTTT
clone size: NA
D gene: TRBD2
V gene: TRBV19
J gene: TRBJ2-2

CDR3 protein: CASSQIAGQSSGNTIYF
CDR3 DNA: TGCGCCAGCAGCCAGATCGCAGGACAGAGCTCTGGAAACACCATATATTTT
clone size: NA
D gene: NA
V gene: TRBV4-1
J gene: TRBJ1-3

CDR3 protein: CAISGDRTYGYTF
CDR3 DNA: TGTGCCATCAGTGGGGACAGAACTTATGGCTACACCTTC
clone size: NA
D gene: TRBD1
V gene: TRBV10-3
J gene: TRBJ1-2